This TCR beta chain was recovered during a study of control samples from healthy donors and cancer patients. The protocol was immunoSEQ multiplex PCR, while the TCRdb copy is restricted to in-frame clones and leaves out a portion. Of 18,000 or so clones detected, about 86% appear once; the ten largest clones hold roughly 10%. This CDR3 spans 14 amino acids. V lost 3 bases, J lost 4 bases, and 7 bases lay in between. Germline CDR1 reads LGHDT; CDR2 reads YNNKEL (reference sequence). V is TRBV3-1 (or the pseudogene TRBV3-2) and J is TRBJ2-6; no clear D gene. The TCR sequence derives from a woman aged 70 to 79 with colorectal cancer. Sequencing was done on a sample of PBMCs. Here the CDR3 DNA reads TGTGCCAGCAGCCACCGGTCCGGGGCCAACGTCCTGACTTTC. Translating gives CASSHRSGANVLTF.